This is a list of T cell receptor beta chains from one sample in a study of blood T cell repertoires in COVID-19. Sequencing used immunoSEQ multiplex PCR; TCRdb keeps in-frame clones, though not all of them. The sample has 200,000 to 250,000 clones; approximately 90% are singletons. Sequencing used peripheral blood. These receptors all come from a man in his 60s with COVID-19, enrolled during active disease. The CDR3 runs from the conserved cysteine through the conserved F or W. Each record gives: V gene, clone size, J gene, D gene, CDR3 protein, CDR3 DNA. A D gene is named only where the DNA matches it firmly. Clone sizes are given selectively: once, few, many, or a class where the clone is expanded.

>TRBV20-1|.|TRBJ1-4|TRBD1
CSASQGAPAEKLFF
TGCAGTGCTAGTCAGGGGGCCCCTGCTGAAAAACTGTTTTTT
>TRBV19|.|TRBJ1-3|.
CASSMQDRHSGNTIYF
TGTGCCAGTAGTATGCAAGACAGACACTCTGGAAACACCATATATTTT
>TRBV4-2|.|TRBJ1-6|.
CASEPGGANSPLHF
TGTGCCAGCGAGCCAGGCGGGGCTAATTCACCCCTCCACTTT
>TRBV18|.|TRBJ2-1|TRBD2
CASSPLGTSGRTDEQFF
TGTGCCAGCTCACCACTCGGGACTAGCGGGAGGACGGATGAGCAGTTCTTC
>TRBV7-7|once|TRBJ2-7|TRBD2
CASSLEQRLAGRPYEQYF
TGTGCTAGCAGCTTAGAACAAAGACTAGCGGGGCGCCCCTACGAGCAGTACTTC
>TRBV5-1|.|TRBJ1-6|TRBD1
CASSVDRGGISPLHF
TGCGCCAGCAGCGTCGACAGGGGAGGGATTTCACCCCTCCACTTT
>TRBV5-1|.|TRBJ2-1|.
CASSSRVAGEQFF
TGCGCCAGCAGCTCTAGGGTGGCGGGTGAGCAGTTCTTC
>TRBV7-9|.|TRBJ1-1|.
CASSPRKVLNTEAFF
TGTGCCAGCAGCCCGCGGAAAGTCCTGAACACTGAAGCTTTCTTT
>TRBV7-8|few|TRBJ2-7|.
CASSYHRKTSYEQYF
TGTGCCAGCAGCTACCACAGGAAAACCTCCTACGAGCAGTACTTC
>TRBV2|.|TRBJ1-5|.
CASTPGGNQPQHF
TGTGCCAGCACCCCCGGGGGCAATCAGCCCCAGCATTTT
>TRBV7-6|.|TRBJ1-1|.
CASSTSSRGRMNTEAFF
TGTGCCAGCAGCACGAGCTCACGGGGGAGAATGAACACTGAAGCTTTCTTT
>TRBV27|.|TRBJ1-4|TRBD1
CASSGFGTDEKLFF
TGTGCCAGCAGTGGATTCGGGACAGATGAAAAACTGTTTTTT
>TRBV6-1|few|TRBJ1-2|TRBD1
CASSEVPGGGYGYTF
TGTGCCAGCAGTGAAGTTCCAGGGGGCGGCTATGGCTACACCTTC
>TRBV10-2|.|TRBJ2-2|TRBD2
CASSELAGGYWELFF
TGCGCCAGCAGTGAGCTAGCGGGGGGGTATTGGGAGCTGTTTTTT
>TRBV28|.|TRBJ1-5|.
CASSLGRRGQPQHF
TGTGCCAGCAGTTTGGGGAGGAGGGGACAGCCCCAGCATTTT
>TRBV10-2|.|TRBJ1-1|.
CASRRNTEAFF
TGCGCCAGCAGGAGGAACACTGAAGCTTTCTTT
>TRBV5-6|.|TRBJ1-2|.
CASRGTMNRGYTF
TGTGCCAGCAGGGGGACTATGAACAGGGGCTACACCTTC
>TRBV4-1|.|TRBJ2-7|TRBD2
CASSLVYGSPGLAGISYEQYF
TGCGCCAGCAGCCTCGTTTATGGGTCTCCGGGACTAGCGGGAATCTCCTACGAGCAGTACTTC
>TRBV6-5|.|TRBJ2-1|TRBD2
CASRRGLAGYNEQFF
TGTGCCAGCAGACGGGGACTAGCGGGTTACAATGAGCAGTTCTTC
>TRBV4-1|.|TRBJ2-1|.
CASSQDYAGYNEQFF
TGCGCCAGCAGCCAAGATTACGCAGGCTACAATGAGCAGTTCTTC
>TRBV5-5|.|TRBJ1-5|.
CASSSAIGQSNQPQHF
TGTGCCAGCAGCTCGGCAATTGGACAGAGCAATCAGCCCCAGCATTTT
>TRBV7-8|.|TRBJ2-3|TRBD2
CASSFGGAGTDTQYF
TGTGCCAGCAGCTTCGGGGGGGCGGGCACAGATACGCAGTATTTT
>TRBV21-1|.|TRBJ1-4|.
CASSKHFATNEKLFF
TGTGCCAGCAGCAAACATTTTGCAACTAATGAAAAACTGTTTTTT
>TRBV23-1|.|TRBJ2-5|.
CASSQKGETQYF
TGCGCCAGCAGTCAAAAGGGGGAGACCCAGTACTTC
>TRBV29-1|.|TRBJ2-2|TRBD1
CSVGQGAGGELFF
TGCAGCGTAGGACAGGGGGCTGGCGGGGAGCTGTTTTTT
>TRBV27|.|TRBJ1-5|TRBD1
CASSIRQGNQPQHF
TGTGCCAGCAGCATCAGACAGGGAAATCAGCCCCAGCATTTT
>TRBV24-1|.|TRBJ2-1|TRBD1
CATSDLTGTGKGNEQFF
TGTGCCACCAGTGATTTGACCGGGACAGGGAAGGGCAATGAGCAGTTCTTC
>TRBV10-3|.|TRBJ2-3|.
CAIRPSLDTQYF
TGTGCCATCAGACCTAGCTTAGATACGCAGTATTTT
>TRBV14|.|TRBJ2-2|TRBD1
CASSPTGLNTGELFF
TGTGCCAGCAGCCCGACAGGGTTGAACACCGGGGAGCTGTTTTTT
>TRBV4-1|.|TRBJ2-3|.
CASSQAGQGGDTQYF
TGCGCCAGCAGCCAAGCTGGACAGGGAGGGGATACGCAGTATTTT
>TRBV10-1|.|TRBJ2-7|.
CASSPAEPYEQYF
TGCGCCAGCAGTCCCGCCGAGCCCTACGAGCAGTACTTC
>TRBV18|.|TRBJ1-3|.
CASSPPGRLSSGNTIYF
TGTGCCAGCTCACCACCCGGCAGGCTGAGCTCTGGAAACACCATATATTTT
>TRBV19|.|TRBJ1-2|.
CASSHTGYYGYTF
TGTGCCAGTAGTCACACAGGATACTATGGCTACACCTTC
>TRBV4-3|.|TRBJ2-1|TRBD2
CASSQEWGGRADPPNEQFF
TGCGCCAGCAGCCAAGAATGGGGGGGACGGGCGGATCCTCCCAATGAGCAGTTCTTC
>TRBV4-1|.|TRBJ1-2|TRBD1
CASSHTGENYGYTF
TGCGCCAGCAGCCACACAGGGGAGAACTATGGCTACACCTTC
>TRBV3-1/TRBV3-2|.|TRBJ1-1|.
CASSQDPSGYAEAFF
TGTGCCAGCAGCCAAGATCCCAGCGGCTACGCGGAAGCTTTCTTT
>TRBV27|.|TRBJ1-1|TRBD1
CASSFIGQGGVNTEAFF
TGTGCCAGCAGTTTTATCGGACAGGGGGGGGTGAACACTGAAGCTTTCTTT